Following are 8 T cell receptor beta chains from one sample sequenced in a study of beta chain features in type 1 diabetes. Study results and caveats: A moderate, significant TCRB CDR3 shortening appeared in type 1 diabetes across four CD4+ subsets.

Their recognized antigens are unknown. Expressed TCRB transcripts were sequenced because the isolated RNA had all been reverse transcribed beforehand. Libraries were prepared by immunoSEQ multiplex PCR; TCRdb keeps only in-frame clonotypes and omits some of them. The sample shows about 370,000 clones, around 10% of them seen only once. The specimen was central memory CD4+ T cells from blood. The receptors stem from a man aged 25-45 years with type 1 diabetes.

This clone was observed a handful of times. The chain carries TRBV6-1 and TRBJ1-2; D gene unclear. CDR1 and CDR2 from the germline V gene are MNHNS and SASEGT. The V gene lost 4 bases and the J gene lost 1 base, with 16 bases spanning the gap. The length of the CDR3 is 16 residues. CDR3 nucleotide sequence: TGTGCCAGCAGTGGGTCAACAGTGGGAGATAACTATGGCTACACCTTC. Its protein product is CASSGSTVGDNYGYTF.

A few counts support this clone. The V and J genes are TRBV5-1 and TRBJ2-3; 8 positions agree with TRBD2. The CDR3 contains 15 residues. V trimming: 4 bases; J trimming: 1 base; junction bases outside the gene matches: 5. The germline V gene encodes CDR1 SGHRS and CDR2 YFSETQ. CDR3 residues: CASSEKAGGTDTQYF. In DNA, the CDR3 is TGCGCCAGCAGCGAAAAAGCGGGAGGCACAGATACGCAGTATTTT.

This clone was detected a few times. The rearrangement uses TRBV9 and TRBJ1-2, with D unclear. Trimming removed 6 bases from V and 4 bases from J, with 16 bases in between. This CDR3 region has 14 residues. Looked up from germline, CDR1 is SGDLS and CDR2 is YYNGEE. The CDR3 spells CASTPSGGPYGYTF. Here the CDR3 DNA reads TGTGCCAGCACCCCATCGGGTGGCCCCTATGGCTACACCTTC. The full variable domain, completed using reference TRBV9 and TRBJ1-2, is DSGVTQTPKHLITATGQRVTLRCSPRSGDLSVYWYQQSLDQGLQFLIQYYNGEERAKGNILERFSAQQFPDLHSELNLSSLELGDSALYFCASTPSGGPYGYTFGSGTRLTVV.

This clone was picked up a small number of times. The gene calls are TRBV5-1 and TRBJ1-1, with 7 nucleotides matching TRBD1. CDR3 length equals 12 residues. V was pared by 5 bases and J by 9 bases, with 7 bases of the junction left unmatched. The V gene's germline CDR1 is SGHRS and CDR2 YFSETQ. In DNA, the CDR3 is TGCGCCAGCAGGTCCGGGACAGAGAAAGCTTTCTTT. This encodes CASRSGTEKAFF.

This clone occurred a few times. The CDR3 nucleotides read TGTGCCAGCACGATCGTAACAGGGACTGAAGCTTTCTTT. It yields the protein CASTIVTGTEAFF. The rearrangement links TRBV2 to TRBJ1-1, with D perhaps matching TRBD1 (6 bases). CDR3 length: 13 residues. Trimming took off 7 bases at V and 5 bases at J, with 14 bases between the two ends. Per germline, CDR1 SNHLY and CDR2 FYNNEI.

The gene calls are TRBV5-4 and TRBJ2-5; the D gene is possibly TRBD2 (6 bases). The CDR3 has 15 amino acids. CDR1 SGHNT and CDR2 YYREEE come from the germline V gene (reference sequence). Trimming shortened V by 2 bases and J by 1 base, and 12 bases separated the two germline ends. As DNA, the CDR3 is TGTGCCAGCAGCTTTGGAGGGGCCGGCCAAGAGACCCAGTACTTC. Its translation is CASSFGGAGQETQYF.

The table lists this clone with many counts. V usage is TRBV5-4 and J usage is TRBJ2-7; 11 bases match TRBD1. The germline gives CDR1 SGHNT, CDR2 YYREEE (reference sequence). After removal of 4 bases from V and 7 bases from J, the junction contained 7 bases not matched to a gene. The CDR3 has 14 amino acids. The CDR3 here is CASSRDRGAREQYF. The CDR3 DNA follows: TGTGCCAGCAGCCGGGACAGGGGGGCGCGGGAGCAGTACTTC.

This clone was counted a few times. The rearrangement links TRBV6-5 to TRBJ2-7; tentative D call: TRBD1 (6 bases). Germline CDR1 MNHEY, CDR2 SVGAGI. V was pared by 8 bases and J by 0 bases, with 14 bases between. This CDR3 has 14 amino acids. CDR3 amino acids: CASRDRRHSYEQYF. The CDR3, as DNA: TGTGCCAGCCGAGACAGGAGACACTCCTACGAGCAGTACTTC.